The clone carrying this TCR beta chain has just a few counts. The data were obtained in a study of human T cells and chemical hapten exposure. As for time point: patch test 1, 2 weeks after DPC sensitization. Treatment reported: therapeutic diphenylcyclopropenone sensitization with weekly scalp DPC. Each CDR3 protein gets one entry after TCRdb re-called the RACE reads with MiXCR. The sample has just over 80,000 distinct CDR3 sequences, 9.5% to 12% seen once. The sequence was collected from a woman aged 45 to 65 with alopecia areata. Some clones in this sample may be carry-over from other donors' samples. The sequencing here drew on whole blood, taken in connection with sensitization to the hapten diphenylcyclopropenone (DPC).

CDR3 coding DNA: TGCGCCAGCAGCCAAAATAGAGGGTACCAAGAGACCCAGTACTTC. It codes for CASSQNRGYQETQYF. This chain connects TRBV4-3 to TRBJ2-5, with D possibly being TRBD2 (5 bases). Germline V CDR1 and CDR2: LGHNA, YSLEER. V shed 2 bases and J shed 0 bases, with 10 bases lying between them. The length of the CDR3 is 15 residues.